This is a list of T cell receptor beta chains from one sample in a study of OX40 agonist ivuxolimab in advanced cancers. Sequenced by immunoSEQ multiplex PCR; TCRdb stores in-frame clones only, minus some. The sample has fewer than 85,000 clones, approximately 84% seen once; the top ten hold roughly 0.53%. Sample: CD4+ or CD8+ T cells sorted from blood, taken in a trial of the OX40 agonist ivuxolimab. All receptors come from an adult with an advanced solid tumor such as melanoma, head and neck, liver or kidney cancer. CDR3s include the opening cysteine and the closing phenylalanine or tryptophan.

v_call	j_call	cdr3_aa
TRBV5-6	TRBJ2-4	CASSLAFMTGGFRKNIQYF
TRBV5-1	TRBJ2-5	CASSFNKETQYF
TRBV10-3	TRBJ1-6	CAISESIPGQGGTPLHF
TRBV11-2	TRBJ2-5	CASSDLPKETQYF
TRBV9	TRBJ2-1	CASSPTSPRNEQFF
TRBV6-1	TRBJ1-2	CASSRTGNGYTF
TRBV20-1	TRBJ2-7	CSAHKMGQQYF
TRBV18	TRBJ1-1	CASSLGTDQEAFF
TRBV5-8	TRBJ2-1	CASSYGERSEQFF
TRBV2	TRBJ2-7	CASSATSDEQYF
TRBV27	TRBJ2-7	CASSPPLTRGTYEQYF
TRBV18	TRBJ1-6	CASSPGQGSYNSPLHF
TRBV7-3	TRBJ2-3	CASSSSRDTDTQYF
TRBV14	TRBJ2-7	CAQTEQYF
TRBV7-2	TRBJ2-3	CASSPGLEVDTQYF
TRBV28	TRBJ2-1	CATHSGSLSYNEQFF
TRBV28	TRBJ1-5	CASSFYRGRDTGQPQHF
TRBV6-6	TRBJ2-2	CASSYRRGTGELFF
TRBV9	TRBJ1-3	CAGSVGYGNTIYF
TRBV18	TRBJ2-1	CASSLEQGSPYNEQFF
TRBV5-4	TRBJ2-3	CASSTFLDTQYF
TRBV5-4	TRBJ1-2	CASSLETARFGYTF
TRBV5-1	TRBJ1-5	CASSVDGNNQPQHF
TRBV4-3	TRBJ2-7	CASSQDLVKDEQYF
TRBV19	TRBJ1-2	CAASRSGFGYTF
TRBV4-1	TRBJ1-2	CASSQDMFALAGQNENYGYTF
TRBV13	TRBJ2-3	CASSLAAGVGTDTQYF
TRBV4-2	TRBJ1-4	CASSQRRQGDEKLFF
TRBV7-2	TRBJ2-6	CASSPGGGFGAGANVLTF
TRBV27	TRBJ1-4	CATRTRGEKLFF
TRBV4-1	TRBJ2-5	CASSQDGRRETQYF
TRBV18	TRBJ2-1	CASSPTRGPNEQFF
TRBV6-5	TRBJ2-7	CASSSRETGGQDEQYF
TRBV6-5	TRBJ2-7	CASSYSRLAGDYEQYF
TRBV28	TRBJ2-7	CASSHGQPAYEQYF
TRBV2	TRBJ2-7	CASSGGTSGSPAYEQYF
TRBV10-1	TRBJ2-3	CASTGNRADTQYF
TRBV19	TRBJ1-5	CASTGGNQPQHF